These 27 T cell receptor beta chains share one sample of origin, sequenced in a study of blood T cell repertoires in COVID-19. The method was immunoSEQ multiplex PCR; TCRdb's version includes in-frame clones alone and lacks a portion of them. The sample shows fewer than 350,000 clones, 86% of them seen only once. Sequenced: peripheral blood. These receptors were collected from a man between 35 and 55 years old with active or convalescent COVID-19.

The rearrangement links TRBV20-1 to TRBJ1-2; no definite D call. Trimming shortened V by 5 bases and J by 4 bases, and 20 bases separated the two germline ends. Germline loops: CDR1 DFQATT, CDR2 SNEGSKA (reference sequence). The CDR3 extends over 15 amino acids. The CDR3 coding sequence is TGCAGTGCTCGTGGCACGGTTGGAGGCGGCTATGGCTACACCTTC. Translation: CSARGTVGGGYGYTF.

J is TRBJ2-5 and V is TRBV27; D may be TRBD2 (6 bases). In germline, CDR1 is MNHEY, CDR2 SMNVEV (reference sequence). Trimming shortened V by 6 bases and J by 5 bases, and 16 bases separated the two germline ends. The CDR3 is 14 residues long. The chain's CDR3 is CASSRGRAGETQYF. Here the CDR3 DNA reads TGTGCCAGCAGCCGGGGACGGGCGGGGGAGACCCAGTACTTC.

The CDR3 region is CASTLTGVPDTQYF. The CDR3 coding sequence is TGCGCCAGCACACTAACAGGAGTCCCAGATACGCAGTATTTT. V gene TRBV5-1 combines with J gene TRBJ2-3, with a weak D call TRBD1 (5 bases). CDR1 and CDR2 (germline): SGHRS, YFSETQ. The germline V and J ends were trimmed by 6 bases and 4 bases, with 15 bases remaining between them. This CDR3 comprises 14 residues. The variable domain in full, with the rest retrieved from reference TRBV5-1 and TRBJ2-3, is KAGVTQTPRYLIKTRGQQVTLSCSPISGHRSVSWYQQTPGQGLQFLFEYFSETQRNKGNFPGRFSGRQFSNSRSEMNVSTLELGDSALYLCASTLTGVPDTQYFGPGTRLTVL.

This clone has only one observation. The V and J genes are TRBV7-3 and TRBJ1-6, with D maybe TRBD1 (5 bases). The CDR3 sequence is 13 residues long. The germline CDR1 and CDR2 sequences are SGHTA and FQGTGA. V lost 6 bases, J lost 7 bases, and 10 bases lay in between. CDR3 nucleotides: TGTGCCAGCAGTACCAGGGAAAATTCACCCCTCCACTTT. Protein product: CASSTRENSPLHF. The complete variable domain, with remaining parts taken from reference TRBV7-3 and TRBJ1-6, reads GAGVSQTPSNKVTEKGKYVELRCDPISGHTALYWYRQSLGQGPEFLIYFQGTGAADDSGLPNDRFFAVRPEGSVSTLKIQRTERGDSAVYLCASSTRENSPLHFGNGTRLTVT.

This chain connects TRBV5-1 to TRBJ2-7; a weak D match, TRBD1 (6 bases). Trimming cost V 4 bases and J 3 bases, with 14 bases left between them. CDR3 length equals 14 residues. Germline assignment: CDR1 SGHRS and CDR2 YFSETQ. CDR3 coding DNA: TGCGCCAGCAGCATGGACAGTGGGAGCTACGAGCAGTACTTC. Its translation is CASSMDSGSYEQYF.

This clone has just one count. Here the CDR3 DNA reads TGCGCCAGCAGGGGTGGGGGGAGCTCCTACAATGAGCAGTTCTTC. Its translation is CASRGGGSSYNEQFF. The J gene is TRBJ2-1, the V gene TRBV10-2, with a possible D match to TRBD2 (6 bases). The germline V gene encodes CDR1 WSHSY and CDR2 SAAADI. V lost 6 bases and J lost 0, with 12 bases in between. There are 15 residues in the CDR3.

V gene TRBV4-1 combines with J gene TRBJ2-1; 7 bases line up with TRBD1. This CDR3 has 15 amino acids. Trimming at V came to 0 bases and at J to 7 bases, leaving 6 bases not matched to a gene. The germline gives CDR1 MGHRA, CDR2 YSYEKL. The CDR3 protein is CASSQDRGQTNEQFF. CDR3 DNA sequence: TGCGCCAGCAGCCAAGATAGGGGACAGACTAATGAGCAGTTCTTC.

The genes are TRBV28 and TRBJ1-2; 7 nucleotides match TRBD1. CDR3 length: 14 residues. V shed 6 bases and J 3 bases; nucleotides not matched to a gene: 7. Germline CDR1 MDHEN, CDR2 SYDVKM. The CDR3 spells CASSQNRGDYGYTF. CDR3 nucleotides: TGTGCCAGCAGCCAGAACAGGGGCGACTATGGCTACACCTTC.

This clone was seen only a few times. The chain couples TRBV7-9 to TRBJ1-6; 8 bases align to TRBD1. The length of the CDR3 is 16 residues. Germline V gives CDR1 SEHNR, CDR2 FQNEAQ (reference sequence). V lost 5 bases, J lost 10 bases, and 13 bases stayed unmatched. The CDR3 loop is CASSPGPDRAGSPLHF. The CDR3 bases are TGTGCCAGCAGCCCAGGCCCGGACAGGGCGGGCTCACCCCTCCACTTT.

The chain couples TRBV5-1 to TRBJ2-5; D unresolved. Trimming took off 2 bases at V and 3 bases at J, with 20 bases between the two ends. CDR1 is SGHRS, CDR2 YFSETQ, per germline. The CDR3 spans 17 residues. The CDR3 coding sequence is TGCGCCAGCAGCTTTCCGTTTGAGGTGCTCGATAAAGAGACCCAGTACTTC. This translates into CASSFPFEVLDKETQYF.

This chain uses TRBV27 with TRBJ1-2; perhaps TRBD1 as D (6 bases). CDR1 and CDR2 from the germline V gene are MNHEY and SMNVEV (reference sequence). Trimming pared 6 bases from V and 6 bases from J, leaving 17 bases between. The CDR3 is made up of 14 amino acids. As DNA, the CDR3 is TGTGCCAGCAGCACGATCAAGGGGGAACATGGCTACACCTTC. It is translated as CASSTIKGEHGYTF.

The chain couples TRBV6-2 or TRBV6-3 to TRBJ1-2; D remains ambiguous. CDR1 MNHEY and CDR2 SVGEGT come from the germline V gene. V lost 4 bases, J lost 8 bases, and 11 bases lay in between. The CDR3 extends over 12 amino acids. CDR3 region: CASSSRTGGYTF. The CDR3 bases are TGTGCCAGCAGTTCACGCACCGGGGGCTACACCTTC.

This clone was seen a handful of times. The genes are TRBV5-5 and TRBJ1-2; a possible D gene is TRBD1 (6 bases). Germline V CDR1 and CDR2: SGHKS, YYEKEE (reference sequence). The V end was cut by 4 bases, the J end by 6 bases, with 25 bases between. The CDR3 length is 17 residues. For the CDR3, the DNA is TGTGCCAGCAGCCCGAGCTTACGCTGGGGGGGCGCGGATGGCTACACCTTC. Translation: CASSPSLRWGGADGYTF.

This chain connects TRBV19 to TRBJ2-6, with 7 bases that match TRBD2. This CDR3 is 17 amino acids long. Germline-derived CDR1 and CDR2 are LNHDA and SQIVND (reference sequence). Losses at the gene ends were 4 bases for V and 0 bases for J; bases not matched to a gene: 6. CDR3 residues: CASSRTRAPSGANVLTF. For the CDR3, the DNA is TGTGCCAGTAGTAGGACTAGGGCCCCCTCTGGGGCCAACGTCCTGACTTTC.

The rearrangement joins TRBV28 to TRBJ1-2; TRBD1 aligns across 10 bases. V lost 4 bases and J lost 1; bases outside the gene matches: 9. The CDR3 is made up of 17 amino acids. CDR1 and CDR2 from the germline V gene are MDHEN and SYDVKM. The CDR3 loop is CASSSPIGQGVNYGYTF. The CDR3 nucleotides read TGTGCCAGCAGTTCACCCATCGGACAGGGGGTTAACTATGGCTACACCTTC.

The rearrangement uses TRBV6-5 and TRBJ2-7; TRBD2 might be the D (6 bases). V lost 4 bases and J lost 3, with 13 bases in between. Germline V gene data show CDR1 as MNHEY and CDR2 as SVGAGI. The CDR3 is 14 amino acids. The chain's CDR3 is CASSFDPGVYEQYF. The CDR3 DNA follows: TGTGCCAGCAGTTTCGACCCGGGGGTCTACGAGCAGTACTTC.

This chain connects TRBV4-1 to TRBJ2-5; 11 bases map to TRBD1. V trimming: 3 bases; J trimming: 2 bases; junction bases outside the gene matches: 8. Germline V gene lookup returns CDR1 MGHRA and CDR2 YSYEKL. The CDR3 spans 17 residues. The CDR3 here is CASSHRWTGGRQETQYF. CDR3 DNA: TGCGCCAGCAGCCACCGTTGGACAGGGGGCAGGCAAGAGACCCAGTACTTC.

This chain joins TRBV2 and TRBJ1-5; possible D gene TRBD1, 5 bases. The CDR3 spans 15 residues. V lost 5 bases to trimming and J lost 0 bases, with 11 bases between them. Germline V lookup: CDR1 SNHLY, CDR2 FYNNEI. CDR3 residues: CASSPDTYSNQPQHF. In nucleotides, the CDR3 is TGTGCCAGCAGTCCGGACACGTATAGCAATCAGCCCCAGCATTTT.

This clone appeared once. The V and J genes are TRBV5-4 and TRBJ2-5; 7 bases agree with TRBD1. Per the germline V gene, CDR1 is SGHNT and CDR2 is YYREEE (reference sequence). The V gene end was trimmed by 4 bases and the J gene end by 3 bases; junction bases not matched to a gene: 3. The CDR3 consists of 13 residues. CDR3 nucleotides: TGTGCCAGCAGCCGAACAGGGGAAGAGACCCAGTACTTC. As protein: CASSRTGEETQYF.

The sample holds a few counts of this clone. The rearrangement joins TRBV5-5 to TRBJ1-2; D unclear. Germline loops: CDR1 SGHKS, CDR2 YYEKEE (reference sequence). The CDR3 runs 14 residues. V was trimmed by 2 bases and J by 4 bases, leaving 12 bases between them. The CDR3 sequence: CASSFAYTGYGYTF. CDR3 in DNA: TGTGCCAGCAGCTTCGCATATACCGGCTATGGCTACACCTTC.

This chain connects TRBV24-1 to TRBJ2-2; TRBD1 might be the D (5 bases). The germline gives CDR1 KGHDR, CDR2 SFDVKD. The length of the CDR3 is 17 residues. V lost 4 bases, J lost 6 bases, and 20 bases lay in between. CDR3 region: CATSDPSQGFTAGELFF. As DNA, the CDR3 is TGTGCCACCAGTGACCCCTCCCAGGGTTTCACGGCCGGGGAGCTGTTTTTT.

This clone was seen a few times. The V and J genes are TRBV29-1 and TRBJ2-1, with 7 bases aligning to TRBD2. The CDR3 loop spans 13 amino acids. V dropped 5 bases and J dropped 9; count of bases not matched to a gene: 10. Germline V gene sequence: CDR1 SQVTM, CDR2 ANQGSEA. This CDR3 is CSVRPSGEGEQFF. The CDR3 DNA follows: TGCAGCGTTAGACCCTCCGGGGAGGGTGAGCAGTTCTTC.

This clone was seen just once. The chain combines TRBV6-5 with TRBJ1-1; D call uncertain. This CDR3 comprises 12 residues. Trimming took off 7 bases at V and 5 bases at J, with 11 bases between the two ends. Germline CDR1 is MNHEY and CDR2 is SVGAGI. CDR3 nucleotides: TGTGCCAGCAACCCGCCCGGGACTGAAGCTTTCTTT. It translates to CASNPPGTEAFF.

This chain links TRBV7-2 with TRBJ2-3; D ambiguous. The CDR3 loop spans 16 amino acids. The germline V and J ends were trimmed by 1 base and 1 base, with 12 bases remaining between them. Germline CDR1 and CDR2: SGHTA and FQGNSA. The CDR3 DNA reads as TGTGCCAGCAGCTTAGTGTTCGGAGAAGGCACAGATACGCAGTATTTT. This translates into CASSLVFGEGTDTQYF.

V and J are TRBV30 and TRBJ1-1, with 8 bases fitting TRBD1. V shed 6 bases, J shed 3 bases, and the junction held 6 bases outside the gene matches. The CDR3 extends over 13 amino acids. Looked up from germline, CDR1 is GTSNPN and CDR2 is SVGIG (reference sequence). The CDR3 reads CACQGAEDTEAFF. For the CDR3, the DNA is TGTGCCTGCCAGGGGGCGGAAGACACTGAAGCTTTCTTT.

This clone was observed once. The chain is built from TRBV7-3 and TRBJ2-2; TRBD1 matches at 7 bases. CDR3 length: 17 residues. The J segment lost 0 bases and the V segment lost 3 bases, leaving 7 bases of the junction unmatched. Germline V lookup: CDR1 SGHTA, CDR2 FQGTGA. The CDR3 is CASSFPTGAPNTGELFF. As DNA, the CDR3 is TGTGCCAGCAGCTTCCCTACAGGGGCCCCGAACACCGGGGAGCTGTTTTTT.

CDR3 bases: TGTGCCAGCAGGAACCGGGACGGGAGCTCCTATAATTCACCCCTCCACTTT. Amino acids: CASRNRDGSSYNSPLHF. V usage is TRBV7-3 and J usage is TRBJ1-6; D might be TRBD1 (5 bases). Germline CDR1 SGHTA, CDR2 FQGTGA. Trimming left V 6 bases short and J 0 bases short, with 15 bases between. This CDR3 is built from 17 residues.